The source of this TCR beta chain is a study of cytomegalovirus exposure and HLA in healthy donors. Study-level results: Among TCR sequences, most were rare, though some public TCRs appeared in many donors.

Comment on this clone: Its antigen is currently unknown.

The study drew the donors from its roughly 120-subject validation cohort, separate from the 666-subject first cohort. Libraries were prepared by immunoSEQ multiplex PCR; TCRdb keeps only in-frame clonotypes and omits some of them. The table records some 110,000 clones, about 83% of them present only once. Germline values: CDR1 SGHVS, CDR2 FNYEAQ. Trimming removed 1 base at V and 2 bases at J, with 8 bases between. The CDR3 extends over 14 amino acids. The V call is TRBV7-6, the J call TRBJ1-1; D is ambiguous. Sequencing was carried out using PBMCs. This TCR came from a man younger than 35 in good health and CMV-seronegative. CDR3 in DNA: TGTGCCAGCAGCTTAGAAGACTCAAACACTGAAGCTTTCTTT. It yields the protein CASSLEDSNTEAFF.